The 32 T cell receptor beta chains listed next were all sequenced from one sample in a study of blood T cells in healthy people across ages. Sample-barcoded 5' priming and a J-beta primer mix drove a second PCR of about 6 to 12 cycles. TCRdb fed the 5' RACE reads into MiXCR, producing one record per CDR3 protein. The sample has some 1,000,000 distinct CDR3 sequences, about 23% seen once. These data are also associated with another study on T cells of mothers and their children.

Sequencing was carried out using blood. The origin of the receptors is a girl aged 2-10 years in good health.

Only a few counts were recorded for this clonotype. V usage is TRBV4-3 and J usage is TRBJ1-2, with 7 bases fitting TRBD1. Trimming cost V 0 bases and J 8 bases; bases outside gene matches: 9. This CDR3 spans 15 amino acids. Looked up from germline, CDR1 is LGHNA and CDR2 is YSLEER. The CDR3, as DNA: TGCGCCAGCAGCCAAGATCGGGACAGCCCCCTCGGCTACACCTTC. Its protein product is CASSQDRDSPLGYTF.

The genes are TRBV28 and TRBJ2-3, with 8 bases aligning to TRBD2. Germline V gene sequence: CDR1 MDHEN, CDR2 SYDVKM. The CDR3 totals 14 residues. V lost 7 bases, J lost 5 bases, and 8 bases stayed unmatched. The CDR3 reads CASTWTSLQDTQYF. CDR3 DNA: TGTGCCAGCACTTGGACTAGCCTCCAAGATACGCAGTATTTT.

The CDR3 DNA is TGTGCCAGCAGGATTTCCGGGACAGCGAACTATGGCTACACCTTC. Residues: CASRISGTANYGYTF. The V gene is TRBV12-3 or TRBV12-4, the J gene TRBJ1-2; 7 nucleotides match TRBD1. The length of the CDR3 is 15 residues. The trim removed 6 bases at V and 2 bases at J, leaving 9 bases unmatched.

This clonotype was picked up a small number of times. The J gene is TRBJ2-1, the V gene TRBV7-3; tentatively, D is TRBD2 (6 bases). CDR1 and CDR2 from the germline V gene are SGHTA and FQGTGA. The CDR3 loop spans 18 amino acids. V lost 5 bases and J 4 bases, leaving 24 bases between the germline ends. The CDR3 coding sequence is TGTGCCAGCAGCCCTCAGCCACCCGGGACTGGTTTTTACAATGAGCAGTTCTTC. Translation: CASSPQPPGTGFYNEQFF.

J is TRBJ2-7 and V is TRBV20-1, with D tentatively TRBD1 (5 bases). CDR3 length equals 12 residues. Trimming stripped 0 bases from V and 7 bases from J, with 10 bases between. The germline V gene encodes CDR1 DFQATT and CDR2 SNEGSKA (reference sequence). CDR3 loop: CSARDAGWEQYF. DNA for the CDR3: TGCAGTGCTAGAGACGCAGGGTGGGAGCAGTACTTC.

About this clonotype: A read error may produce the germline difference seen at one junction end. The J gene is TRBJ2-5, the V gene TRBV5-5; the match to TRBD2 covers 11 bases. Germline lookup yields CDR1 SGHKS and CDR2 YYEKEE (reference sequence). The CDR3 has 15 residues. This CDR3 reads CANSLSLAGGETQYF. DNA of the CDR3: TGTGCCAACAGCTTGAGTCTAGCGGGAGGCGAGACCCAGTACTTC.

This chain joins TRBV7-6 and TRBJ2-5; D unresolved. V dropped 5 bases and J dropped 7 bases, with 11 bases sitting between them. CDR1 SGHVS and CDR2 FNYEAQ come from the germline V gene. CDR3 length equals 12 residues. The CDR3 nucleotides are TGTGCCAGCAGCCAACCGTTGGGGACCCAGTACTTC. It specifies CASSQPLGTQYF.

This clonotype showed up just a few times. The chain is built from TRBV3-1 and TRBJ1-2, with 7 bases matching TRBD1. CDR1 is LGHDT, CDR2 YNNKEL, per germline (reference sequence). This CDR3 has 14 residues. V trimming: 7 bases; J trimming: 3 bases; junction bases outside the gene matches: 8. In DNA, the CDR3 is TGTGCCAGCAACAACAGGGGAGGTGACTATGGCTACACCTTC. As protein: CASNNRGGDYGYTF.

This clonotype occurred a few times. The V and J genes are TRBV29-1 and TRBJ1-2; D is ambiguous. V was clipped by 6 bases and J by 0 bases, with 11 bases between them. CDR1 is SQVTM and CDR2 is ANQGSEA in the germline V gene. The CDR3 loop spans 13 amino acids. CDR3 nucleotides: TGCAGCGTAGTCCGGACGGCTAACTATGGCTACACCTTC. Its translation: CSVVRTANYGYTF.

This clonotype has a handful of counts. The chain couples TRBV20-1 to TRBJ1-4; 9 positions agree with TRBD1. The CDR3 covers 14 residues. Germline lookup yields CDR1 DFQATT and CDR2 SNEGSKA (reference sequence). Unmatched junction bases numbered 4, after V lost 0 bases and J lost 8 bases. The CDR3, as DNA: TGCAGTGCTAGAGAATCGGGGACAGGGGAAAAACTGTTTTTT. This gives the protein CSARESGTGEKLFF.

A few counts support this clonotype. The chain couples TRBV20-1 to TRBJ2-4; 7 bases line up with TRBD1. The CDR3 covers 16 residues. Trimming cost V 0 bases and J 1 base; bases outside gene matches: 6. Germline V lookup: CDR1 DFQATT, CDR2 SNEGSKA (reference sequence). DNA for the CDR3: TGCAGTGCTAGAGAGATAACAGGGGCCGCCAAAAACATTCAGTACTTC. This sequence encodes CSAREITGAAKNIQYF.

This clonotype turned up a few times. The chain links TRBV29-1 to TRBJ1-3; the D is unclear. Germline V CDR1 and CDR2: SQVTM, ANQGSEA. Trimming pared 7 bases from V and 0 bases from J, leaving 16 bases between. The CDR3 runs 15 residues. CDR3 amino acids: CSARADGFSGNTIYF. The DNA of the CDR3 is TGCAGCGCCCGAGCCGACGGGTTCTCTGGAAACACCATATATTTT.

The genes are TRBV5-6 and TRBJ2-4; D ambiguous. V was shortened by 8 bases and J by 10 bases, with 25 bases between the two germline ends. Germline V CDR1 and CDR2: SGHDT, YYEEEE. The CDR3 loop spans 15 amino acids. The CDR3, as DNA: TGTGCCAGTAGTATCACTCATGAGTTCTCGATGATTCAGTACTTC. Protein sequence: CASSITHEFSMIQYF.

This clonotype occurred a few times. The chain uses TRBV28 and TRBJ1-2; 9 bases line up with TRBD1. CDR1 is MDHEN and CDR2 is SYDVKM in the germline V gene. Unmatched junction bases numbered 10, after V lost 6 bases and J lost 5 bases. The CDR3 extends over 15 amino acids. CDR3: CASRTSSGTGYGYTF. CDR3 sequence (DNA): TGTGCCAGCAGAACTTCCTCTGGGACAGGGTATGGCTACACCTTC.

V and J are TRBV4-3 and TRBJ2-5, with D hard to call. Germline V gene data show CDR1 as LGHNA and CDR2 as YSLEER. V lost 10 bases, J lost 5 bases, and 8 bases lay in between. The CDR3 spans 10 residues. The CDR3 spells CAIRCETQYF. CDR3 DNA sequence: TGCGCCATCAGGTGTGAGACCCAGTACTTC.

CDR3 amino acids: CASSQGGSLAGEQYF. The CDR3 DNA sequence: TGCGCCAGCAGCCAAGGAGGGAGTTTGGCGGGCGAGCAGTACTTC. The chain has TRBV4-1 and TRBJ2-7; maybe TRBD2 (5 bases). This CDR3 spans 15 amino acids. Germline CDR1 and CDR2: MGHRA and YSYEKL. V lost 1 base, J lost 6 bases, and 16 bases lay in between.

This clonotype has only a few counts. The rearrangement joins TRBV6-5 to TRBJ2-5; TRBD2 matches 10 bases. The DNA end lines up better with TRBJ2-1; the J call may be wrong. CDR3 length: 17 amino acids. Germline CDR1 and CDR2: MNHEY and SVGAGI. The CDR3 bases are TGTGCCAGCAGTTACTCGGAGAGCGGGAGGGAGGGGAATGAGCAGTTCTTC. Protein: CASSYSESGREGNEQFF.

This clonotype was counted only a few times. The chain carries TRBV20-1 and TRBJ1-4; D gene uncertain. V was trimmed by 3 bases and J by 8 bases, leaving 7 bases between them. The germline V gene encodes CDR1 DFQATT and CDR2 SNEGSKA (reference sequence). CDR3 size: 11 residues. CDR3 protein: CSASSDEKLFF. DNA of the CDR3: TGCAGTGCTAGTTCGGACGAAAAACTGTTTTTT.

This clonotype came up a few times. CDR3 sequence (DNA): TGCAGCGATTTTGGCAGGGAGAGCCAGACCCAGTACTTC. This translates into CSDFGRESQTQYF. The rearrangement uses TRBV29-1 and TRBJ2-1; D may match TRBD1 or TRBD2 (5 bases each). With the DNA end fitting TRBJ2-5 better, the J assignment may be wrong. The CDR3 consists of 13 residues. In germline, CDR1 is SQVTM, CDR2 ANQGSEA.

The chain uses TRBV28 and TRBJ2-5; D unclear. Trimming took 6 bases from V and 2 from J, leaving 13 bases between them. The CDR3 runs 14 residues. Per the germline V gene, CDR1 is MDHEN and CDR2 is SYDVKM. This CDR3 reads CASSRLQSQETQYF. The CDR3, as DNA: TGTGCCAGCAGCCGCCTGCAGAGTCAAGAGACCCAGTACTTC.

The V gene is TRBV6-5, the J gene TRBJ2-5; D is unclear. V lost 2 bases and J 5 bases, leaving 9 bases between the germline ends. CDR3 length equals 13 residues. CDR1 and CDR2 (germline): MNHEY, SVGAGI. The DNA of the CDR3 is TGTGCCAGCAGTTACGGCAGTACGGAGACCCAGTACTTC. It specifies CASSYGSTETQYF.

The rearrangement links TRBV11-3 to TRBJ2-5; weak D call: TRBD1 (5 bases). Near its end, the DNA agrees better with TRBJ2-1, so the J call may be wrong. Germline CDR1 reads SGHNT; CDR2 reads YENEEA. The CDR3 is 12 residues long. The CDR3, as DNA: TGTGCCAGCTCTTCAGGGATGGATGAGCAGTTCTTC. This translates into CASSSGMDEQFF.

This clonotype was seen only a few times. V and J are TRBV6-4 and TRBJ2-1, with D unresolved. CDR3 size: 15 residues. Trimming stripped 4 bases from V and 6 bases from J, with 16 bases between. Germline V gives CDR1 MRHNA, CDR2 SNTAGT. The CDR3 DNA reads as TGTGCCAGCAGTGTCCGACTGGATGGATTCAATGAGCAGTTCTTC. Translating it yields CASSVRLDGFNEQFF.

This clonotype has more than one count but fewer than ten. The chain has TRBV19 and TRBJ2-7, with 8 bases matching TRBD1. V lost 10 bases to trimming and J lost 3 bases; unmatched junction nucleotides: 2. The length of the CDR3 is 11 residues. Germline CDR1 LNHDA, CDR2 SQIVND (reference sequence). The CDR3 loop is CATGQGYEQYF. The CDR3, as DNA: TGTGCCACCGGACAGGGCTACGAGCAGTACTTC.

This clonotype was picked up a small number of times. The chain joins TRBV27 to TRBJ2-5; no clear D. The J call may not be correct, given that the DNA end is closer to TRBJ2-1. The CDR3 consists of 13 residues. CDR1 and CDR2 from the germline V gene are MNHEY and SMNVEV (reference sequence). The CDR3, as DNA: TGTGCCAGCAGTTTAGCGGCTACATATGAGCAGTTCTTC. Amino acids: CASSLAATYEQFF.

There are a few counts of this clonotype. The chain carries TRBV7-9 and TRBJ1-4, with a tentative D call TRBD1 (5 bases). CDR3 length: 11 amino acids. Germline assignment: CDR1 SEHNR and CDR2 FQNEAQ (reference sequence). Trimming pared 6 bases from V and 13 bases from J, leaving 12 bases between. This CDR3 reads CASRGETSLFF. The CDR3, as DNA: TGTGCCAGCAGGGGGGAGACATCACTGTTTTTT.

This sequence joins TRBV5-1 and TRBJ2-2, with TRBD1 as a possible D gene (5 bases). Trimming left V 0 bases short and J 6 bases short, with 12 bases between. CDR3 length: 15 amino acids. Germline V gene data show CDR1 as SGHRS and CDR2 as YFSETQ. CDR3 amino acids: CASSLAPQVPGELFF. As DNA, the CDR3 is TGCGCCAGCAGCTTGGCCCCACAGGTGCCCGGGGAGCTGTTTTTT.

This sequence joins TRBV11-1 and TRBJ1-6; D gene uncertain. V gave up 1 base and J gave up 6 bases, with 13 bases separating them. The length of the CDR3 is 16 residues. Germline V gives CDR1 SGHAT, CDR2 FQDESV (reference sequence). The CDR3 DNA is TGTGCCAGCAGCTTAGACGTAACGGACCTTAATTCACCCCTCCACTTT. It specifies CASSLDVTDLNSPLHF.

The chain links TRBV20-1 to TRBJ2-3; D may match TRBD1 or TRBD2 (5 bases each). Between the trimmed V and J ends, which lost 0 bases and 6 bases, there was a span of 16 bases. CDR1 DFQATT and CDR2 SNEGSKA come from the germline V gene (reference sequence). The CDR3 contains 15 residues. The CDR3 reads CSARDPGPEGDTQYF. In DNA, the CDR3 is TGCAGTGCTAGAGATCCGGGACCAGAGGGGGATACGCAGTATTTT.

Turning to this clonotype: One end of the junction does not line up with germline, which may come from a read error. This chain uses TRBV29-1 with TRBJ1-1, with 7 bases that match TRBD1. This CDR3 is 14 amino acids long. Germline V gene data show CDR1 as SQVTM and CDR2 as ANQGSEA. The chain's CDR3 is CSVDSDRMNTEPFF. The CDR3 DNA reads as TGCAGCGTTGACTCGGACAGGATGAACACTGAACCTTTCTTT.

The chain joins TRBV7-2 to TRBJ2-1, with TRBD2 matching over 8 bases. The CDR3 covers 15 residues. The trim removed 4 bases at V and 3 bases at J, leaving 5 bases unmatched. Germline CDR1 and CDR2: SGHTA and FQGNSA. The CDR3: CASSSPGLGYNEQFF. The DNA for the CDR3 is TGTGCCAGCAGCTCGCCGGGACTAGGCTACAATGAGCAGTTCTTC.

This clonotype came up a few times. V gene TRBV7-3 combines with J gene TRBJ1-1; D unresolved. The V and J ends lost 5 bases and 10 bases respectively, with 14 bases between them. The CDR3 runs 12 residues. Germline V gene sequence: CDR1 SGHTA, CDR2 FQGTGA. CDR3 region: CASSPDTKRAFF. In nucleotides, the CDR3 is TGTGCCAGCAGCCCCGATACTAAGCGAGCTTTCTTT.